The 3 T cell receptor beta chains in this list originate from one sample, sequenced in a study of cytomegalovirus exposure and HLA in healthy donors. Primers for the PCR totalled 60 Vbeta and 13 Jbeta. Assay: immunoSEQ multiplex PCR; the TCRdb copy retains only in-frame clones and omits some. The sample has roughly 130,000 clones; over 60% are singletons. The specimen sequenced was PBMCs. These TCRs come from a man aged 18 to 30 in good health and CMV-seronegative.

The V call is TRBV9, the J call TRBJ2-5; 9 positions agree with TRBD2. The CDR3 contains 15 residues. V was pared by 3 bases and J by 2 bases, with 5 bases of the junction left unmatched. Germline V lookup: CDR1 SGDLS, CDR2 YYNGEE. The CDR3 reads CASSARLAVQETQYF. In DNA, the CDR3 is TGTGCCAGCAGCGCCCGACTAGCGGTGCAAGAGACCCAGTACTTC. Looking up the rest from reference TRBV9 and TRBJ2-5 gives the full variable domain: DSGVTQTPKHLITATGQRVTLRCSPRSGDLSVYWYQQSLDQGLQFLIQYYNGEERAKGNILERFSAQQFPDLHSELNLSSLELGDSALYFCASSARLAVQETQYFGPGTRLLVL.

The V call is TRBV5-1, the J call TRBJ1-3; the D gene is possibly TRBD1 (5 bases). The germline V gene encodes CDR1 SGHRS and CDR2 YFSETQ. The CDR3 is 15 residues long. The V gene lost 4 bases and the J gene lost 4 bases, with 15 bases spanning the gap. The CDR3 DNA reads as TGCGCCAGCAGCAGAGGAGGGGCGGAAGGAAACACCATATATTTT. Protein: CASSRGGAEGNTIYF.

In its sample, this clone was seen a few times. CDR3 residues: CASSTQNGVLAKNIQYF. The CDR3 DNA reads as TGCGCCAGCAGCACCCAAAATGGAGTACTAGCCAAAAACATTCAGTACTTC. The gene calls are TRBV5-1 and TRBJ2-4; the D is unclear. The CDR3 runs 17 residues. V lost 4 bases, J lost 0 bases, and 17 bases lay in between. Germline values: CDR1 SGHRS, CDR2 YFSETQ.